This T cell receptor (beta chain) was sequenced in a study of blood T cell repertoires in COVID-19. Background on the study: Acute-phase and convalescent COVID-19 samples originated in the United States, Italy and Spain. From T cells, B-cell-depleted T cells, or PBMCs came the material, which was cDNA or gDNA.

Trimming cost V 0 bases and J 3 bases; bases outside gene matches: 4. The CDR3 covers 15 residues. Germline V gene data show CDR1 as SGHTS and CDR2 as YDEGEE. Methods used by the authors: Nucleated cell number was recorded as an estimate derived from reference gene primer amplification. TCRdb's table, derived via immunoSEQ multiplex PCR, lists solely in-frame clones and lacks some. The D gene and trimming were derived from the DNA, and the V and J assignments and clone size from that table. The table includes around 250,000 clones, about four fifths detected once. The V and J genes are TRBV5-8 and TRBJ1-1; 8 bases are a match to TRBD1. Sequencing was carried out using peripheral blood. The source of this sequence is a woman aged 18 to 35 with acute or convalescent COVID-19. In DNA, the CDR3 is TGTGCCAGCAGCTTGGGCAGGGGGCTGGACACTGAAGCTTTCTTT. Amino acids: CASSLGRGLDTEAFF. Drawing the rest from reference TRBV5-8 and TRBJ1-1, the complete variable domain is EAGVTQSPTHLIKTRGQQATLRCSPISGHTSVYWYQQALGLGLQFLLWYDEGEERNRGNFPPRFSGRQFPNYSSELNVNALELEDSALYLCASSLGRGLDTEAFFGQGTRLTVV.